These 13 T cell receptor beta chains were all obtained from the same sample, sequenced in a study of T-cell reconstitution after alpha-beta-depleted transplantation in children. Unique molecular identifiers were built into the TCRbeta library. TCRdb reprocessed the PCR reads with MiXCR, giving one entry per CDR3 protein. The profile shows 700,000 to 950,000 distinct CDR3 sequences, about 15% of them singletons. The specimen comprised PBMCs, mostly from graft donor cells, sampled 360 days after TCRalphabeta/CD19-depleted stem cell transplant. The receptor set was obtained from a male patient aged 10 to 17 who had a stem cell transplant for acute lymphoblastic leukemia, so the T cells may come from the graft donor.

This clonotype was seen many times. J is TRBJ2-1 and V is TRBV5-1, with D perhaps matching TRBD2 (5 bases). This CDR3 is 18 amino acids long. Germline assignment: CDR1 SGHRS and CDR2 YFSETQ. Deletions cut 4 bases from V and 7 bases from J, with 27 bases between. The CDR3, as DNA: TGCGCCAGCAGCCGAGGTGGACTCCCGATATTCCCTTGGAATGAGCAGTTCTTC. Its translation: CASSRGGLPIFPWNEQFF.

This clonotype was counted once. The rearrangement uses TRBV4-1 and TRBJ2-1; TRBD2 agrees at 15 bases. The CDR3 is 15 amino acids. Looked up from germline, CDR1 is MGHRA and CDR2 is YSYEKL. The V and J ends lost 8 bases and 6 bases, in that order; junction bases with no gene match: 5. The CDR3, as DNA: TGCGCCAGCGGGACTAGCGGGAGGTTTGCCAATGAGCAGTTCTTC. It specifies CASGTSGRFANEQFF.

This clonotype was detected only a few times. This sequence joins TRBV3-1 and TRBJ1-5; D perhaps matches TRBD1 (6 bases). This CDR3 region has 14 residues. V was clipped by 2 bases and J by 3 bases, with 8 bases between them. Germline V gene sequence: CDR1 LGHDT, CDR2 YNNKEL (reference sequence). For the CDR3, the DNA is TGTGCCAGCAGCCAAAGGGGGGACAATCAGCCCCAGCATTTT. Translating gives CASSQRGDNQPQHF.

This clonotype turned up a few times. CDR3 bases: TGTGCCAGCAGCTTAGCCACTGGGAAAGATGAGCAGTTCTTC. It translates to CASSLATGKDEQFF. The V call is TRBV7-9, the J call TRBJ2-1; D gene unclear. CDR1 and CDR2 from the germline V gene are SEHNR and FQNEAQ (reference sequence). V lost 0 bases to trimming and J lost 8 bases, with 11 bases between them. The CDR3 length is 14 residues.

The genes are TRBV5-1 and TRBJ2-7; D unclear. V shed 5 bases and J shed 0 bases, with 6 bases lying between them. Looked up from germline, CDR1 is SGHRS and CDR2 is YFSETQ. The CDR3 sequence is 12 residues long. CDR3 DNA sequence: TGCGCCAGCAGGGAGACCTCCTACGAGCAGTACTTC. Amino acid sequence: CASRETSYEQYF.

The rearrangement links TRBV29-1 to TRBJ1-5; D may be TRBD1 (5 bases). The CDR3 is made up of 12 amino acids. V was clipped by 4 bases and J by 7 bases, with 11 bases between them. Germline CDR1 reads SQVTM; CDR2 reads ANQGSEA. The CDR3 is CSVGEGHQPQHF. The CDR3 DNA is TGCAGCGTTGGGGAGGGGCACCAGCCCCAGCATTTT.

This clonotype was seen only a few times. This chain links TRBV6-6 with TRBJ2-1, with D possibly TRBD2 on 7 matching bases. Germline values: CDR1 MNHNY, CDR2 SVGAGI (reference sequence). Between the trimmed V and J ends, which lost 7 bases and 8 bases, there was a span of 15 bases. This CDR3 has 13 amino acids. CDR3 residues: CASKVAGADEQFF. For the CDR3, the DNA is TGTGCCAGCAAAGTTGCGGGGGCGGATGAGCAGTTCTTC.

This clonotype was seen more than once but under ten times. CDR3 nucleotide sequence: TGTGCCAGCAGCCCCAGGGGGGGTAGACTCAAGCAGTACTTC. Translation gives CASSPRGGRLKQYF. The rearrangement joins TRBV7-9 to TRBJ2-7, with D possibly being TRBD1 or TRBD2 (7 bases each). The V gene's germline CDR1 is SEHNR and CDR2 FQNEAQ (reference sequence). The ends were cut back, 5 bases at V and 8 bases at J, with 19 bases in the middle. CDR3 length equals 14 residues.

This chain uses TRBV20-1 with TRBJ2-1; 7 positions agree with TRBD1. The CDR3 has 12 residues. Germline-derived CDR1 and CDR2 are DFQATT and SNEGSKA (reference sequence). V lost 7 bases to trimming and J lost 7 bases; unmatched junction nucleotides: 7. The CDR3 region has the DNA TGCAGTGTCCTAGGGGGCGGTAATGAGCAGTTCTTC. Translating it yields CSVLGGGNEQFF.

For this clonotype: One end of the junction fails to match germline, which may point to a read error. The rearrangement uses TRBV20-1 and TRBJ2-5, with D perhaps given as TRBD1 or TRBD2 (6 bases each). The CDR3 runs 16 residues. The V gene's germline CDR1 is DFQATT and CDR2 SNEGSKA (reference sequence). Here the CDR3 DNA reads TGCTGTGCCCCGAGGTGGGGGGCCTCGTTCCAAGAGACCCAGTACTTC. Its translation: CCAPRWGASFQETQYF.

The gene calls are TRBV5-1 and TRBJ2-3; D may be TRBD2 (5 bases). From germline, CDR1 is SGHRS and CDR2 YFSETQ. This CDR3 contains 16 residues. Trimming shortened V by 0 bases and J by 0 bases, and 11 bases separated the two germline ends. The CDR3 protein is CASSLDGPGSTDTQYF. The CDR3 nucleotides read TGCGCCAGCAGCTTGGATGGCCCGGGAAGCACAGATACGCAGTATTTT.

V is TRBV5-1 and J is TRBJ2-3; 9 nucleotides line up with TRBD1. The junction had 13 bases not matched to a gene; V was cut back by 4 bases and J by 1 base. CDR3 length equals 18 residues. Germline V gene lookup returns CDR1 SGHRS and CDR2 YFSETQ. In DNA, the CDR3 is TGCGCCAGCAGCCGTGGAACCGGGACAGGGACGGGCACAGATACGCAGTATTTT. Its translation is CASSRGTGTGTGTDTQYF.

The genes are TRBV5-1 and TRBJ2-7; 10 bases map to TRBD2. This CDR3 has 14 amino acids. After removal of 2 bases from V and 3 bases from J, the junction contained 2 bases not matched to a gene. The V gene's germline CDR1 is SGHRS and CDR2 YFSETQ. CDR3: CASSFRTSGYEQYF. CDR3 bases: TGCGCCAGCAGCTTTCGGACTAGCGGCTACGAGCAGTACTTC.